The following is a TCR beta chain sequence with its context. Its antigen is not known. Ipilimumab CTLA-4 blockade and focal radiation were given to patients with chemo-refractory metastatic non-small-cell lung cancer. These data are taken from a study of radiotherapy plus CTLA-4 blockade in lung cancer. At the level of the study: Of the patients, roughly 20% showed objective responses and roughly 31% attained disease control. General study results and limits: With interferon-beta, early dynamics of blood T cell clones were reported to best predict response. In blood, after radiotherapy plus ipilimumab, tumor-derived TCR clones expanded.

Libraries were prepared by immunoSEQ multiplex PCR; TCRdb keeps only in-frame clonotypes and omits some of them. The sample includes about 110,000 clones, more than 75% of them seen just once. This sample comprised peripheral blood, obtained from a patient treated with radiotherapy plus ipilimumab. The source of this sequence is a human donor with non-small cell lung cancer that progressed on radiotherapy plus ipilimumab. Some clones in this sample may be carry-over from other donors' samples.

The CDR3 nucleotides are TGCGCCAGCAGCCAAGCCCGGGAACATAATTCACCCCTCCACTTT. It is translated as CASSQAREHNSPLHF. The V and J genes are TRBV4-3 and TRBJ1-6; D unclear. CDR1 and CDR2 from the germline V gene are LGHNA and YSLEER. CDR3 length: 15 residues. V dropped 1 base and J dropped 5 bases, with 9 bases sitting between them.